This T cell receptor (beta chain) was profiled in a study of T-cell reconstitution after alpha-beta-depleted transplantation in children. Unique molecular identifiers were incorporated into the prepared TCRbeta library. TCRdb passed the PCR reads through MiXCR, listing each CDR3 protein once. The table has hundreds of thousands of distinct CDR3 sequences, roughly 13% seen once. Germline CDR1 reads SGHAT; CDR2 reads FQNNGV. Between the trimmed V and J ends, which lost 4 bases and 5 bases, there was a span of 15 bases. CDR3 length equals 14 residues. Study results and limitations: Roughly two months post-transplant, alpha-beta T cells reportedly originated from several hundred graft clones that had expanded. Surviving recipient cells, namely T cells and thymic progenitors, were the source of high day-60 TCRbeta diversity in some patients. Most T-cell counts and diversity one year after the transplant came from T cells that were newly produced.

This clonotype was counted between two and nine times. Its antigen remains unknown. The clonotype originates from a male patient between 5 and 17 years old who had a stem cell transplant for acute myeloid leukemia, so the T cells may come from the graft donor. J is TRBJ2-7 and V is TRBV11-2, with D perhaps matching TRBD2 (5 bases). Specimen: PBMCs, mostly from graft donor cells, collected 360 days after TCRalphabeta/CD19-depleted stem cell transplant. Written as DNA, the CDR3 is TGTGCCAGCAGCTCCGTAGCGAGGAGCAACGAGCAGTACTTC. It encodes CASSSVARSNEQYF.